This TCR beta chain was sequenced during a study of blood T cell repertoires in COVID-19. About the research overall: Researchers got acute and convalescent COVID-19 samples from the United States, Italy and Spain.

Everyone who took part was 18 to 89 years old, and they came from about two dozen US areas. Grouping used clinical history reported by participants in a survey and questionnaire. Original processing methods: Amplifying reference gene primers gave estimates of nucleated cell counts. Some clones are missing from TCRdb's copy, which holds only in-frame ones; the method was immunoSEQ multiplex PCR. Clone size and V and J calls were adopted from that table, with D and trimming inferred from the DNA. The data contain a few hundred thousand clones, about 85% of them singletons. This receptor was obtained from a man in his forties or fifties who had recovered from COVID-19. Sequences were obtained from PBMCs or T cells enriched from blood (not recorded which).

CDR3 sequence (DNA): TGTGCCAGCAGCCCCCTTGGACAGGTGGGCTACGAGCAGTACTTC. This encodes CASSPLGQVGYEQYF. The chain employs TRBV11-3 and TRBJ2-7; 7 bases line up with TRBD1. The CDR3 loop spans 15 amino acids. With V trimmed by 5 bases and J by 3 bases, 10 bases remained unmatched. Per germline, CDR1 SGHNT and CDR2 YENEEA. Full variable domain (rest looked up from reference TRBV11-3 and TRBJ2-7): EAGVVQSPRYKIIEKKQPVAFWCNPISGHNTLYWYLQNLGQGPELLIRYENEEAVDDSQLPKDRFSAERLKGVDSTLKIQPAELGDSAVYLCASSPLGQVGYEQYFGPGTRLTVT.